A single sample gave rise to the 18 T cell receptor beta chains below, sequenced in a study of CD8 T cells in ankylosing spondylitis (dated by TCRdb to between 2016 and 2019). The protocol used for the library was 5' RACE. Instrument used: Illumina HiSeq 2500. In TCRdb, the public reads were trimmed at Q25 with fastp and aligned with MiXCR, with productive beta chains retained. Records with the same CDR3 protein are collapsed into one entry carrying the most frequent genes and DNA. Across this sample there are just under 350,000 distinct CDR3 sequences, with about 14% seen only once. The ten top clones hold about 1% of the sample. The sequenced material came from blood, either unsorted or a sorted T cell fraction (not recorded which). The receptors come from a male donor with ankylosing spondylitis or in good health (not recorded which).

The chain uses TRBV4-1 and TRBJ1-5, with D unclear. The CDR3 is 18 residues long. The V gene's germline CDR1 is MGHRA and CDR2 YSYEKL. Trimming took off 0 bases at V and 4 bases at J, with 19 bases between the two ends. The DNA of the CDR3 is TGCGCCAGCAGCCAAGAAGAGGTTTCGGGCAGACCTAATCAGCCCCAGCATTTT. This encodes CASSQEEVSGRPNQPQHF.

V usage is TRBV16 and J usage is TRBJ2-1; 7 bases map to TRBD2. CDR3 length: 16 amino acids. Germline CDR1 KGHSY, CDR2 FQNENV. After removal of 4 bases from V and 9 bases from J, the junction contained 15 bases not matched to a gene. The CDR3 sequence: CASSLLGEGHMSEQFF. As DNA, the CDR3 is TGTGCCAGCAGCCTTTTAGGGGAGGGCCATATGAGTGAGCAGTTCTTC.

The V and J genes are TRBV12-3 or TRBV12-4 and TRBJ2-1; TRBD2 aligns across 14 bases. The CDR3 sequence is 16 residues long. With 4 bases clipped from V and 9 bases from J, the junction kept 8 bases outside the gene matches. The CDR3 loop reads CASSSPTSGGVIEQFF. In DNA, the CDR3 is TGTGCCAGCAGTTCCCCGACTAGCGGGGGGGTGATTGAGCAGTTCTTC.

This clonotype was detected ten times or more. This chain joins TRBV12-3 or TRBV12-4 and TRBJ1-1, with no clear D. V lost 5 bases, J lost 2 bases, and 12 bases lay in between. The CDR3 is 14 amino acids. CDR3 region: CASSRAVTNTEAFF. In DNA form, the CDR3 reads TGTGCCAGCAGTCGGGCAGTCACCAACACTGAAGCTTTCTTT.

This clonotype came up a few times. The rearrangement links TRBV11-3 to TRBJ2-7; D unclear. Germline values: CDR1 SGHNT, CDR2 YENEEA. Trimming took off 1 base at V and 5 bases at J, with 6 bases between the two ends. CDR3 length equals 12 residues. As DNA, the CDR3 is TGTGCCAGCAGCTTAGCAGGACACGAGCAGTACTTC. This sequence encodes CASSLAGHEQYF.

The chain employs TRBV7-9 and TRBJ2-1, with 8 bases aligning to TRBD2. This CDR3 has 16 residues. Germline assignment: CDR1 SEHNR and CDR2 FQNEAQ (reference sequence). V shed 0 bases and J 3 bases; nucleotides not matched to a gene: 4. CDR3 residues: CASSLANSGSYNEQFF. The DNA for the CDR3 is TGTGCCAGCAGCTTAGCGAACAGCGGGAGCTACAATGAGCAGTTCTTC.

CDR3: CASSTRRGEGNEQFF. The DNA of the CDR3 is TGTGCCAGCAGCACCCGGAGAGGGGAAGGCAATGAGCAGTTCTTC. The V and J genes are TRBV3-1 and TRBJ2-1; D is tentatively TRBD1 or TRBD2 (5 bases each). Trimming pared 5 bases from V and 6 bases from J, leaving 17 bases between. CDR1 is LGHDT and CDR2 is YNNKEL in the germline V gene (reference sequence). There are 15 residues in the CDR3.

This rearrangement joins TRBV6-1 to TRBJ1-3; possible D gene TRBD1, 5 bases. Germline V CDR1 and CDR2: MNHNS, SASEGT. CDR3 length: 13 residues. V was cut by 6 bases and J by 8 bases, with 14 bases left in between. The CDR3 sequence is CASRVGKGDTIYF. CDR3 DNA: TGTGCCAGCAGAGTAGGGAAAGGGGACACCATATATTTT.

In its sample, this clonotype was seen a few times. The rearrangement uses TRBV29-1 and TRBJ2-5; 11 bases align to TRBD2. This CDR3 is built from 15 residues. Germline lookup yields CDR1 SQVTM and CDR2 ANQGSEA. V shed 6 bases and J 0 bases; nucleotides not matched to a gene: 6. The CDR3 nucleotides read TGCAGCGTAACACTAGCGGGGGCGAACCAAGAGACCCAGTACTTC. This codes for CSVTLAGANQETQYF.

A few counts support this clonotype. The V gene is TRBV12-3 or TRBV12-4, the J gene TRBJ2-1, with 8 bases identical to TRBD1. This CDR3 spans 16 amino acids. With 3 bases clipped from V and 0 bases from J, the junction kept 4 bases outside the gene matches. The CDR3 protein is CASSLKTGASYNEQFF. The CDR3, as DNA: TGTGCCAGCAGTTTGAAGACAGGGGCCTCCTACAATGAGCAGTTCTTC.

The chain has TRBV4-1 and TRBJ2-2; TRBD2 matches at 10 bases. The CDR3 sequence is 16 residues long. Looked up from germline, CDR1 is MGHRA and CDR2 is YSYEKL. The V and J ends lost 1 base and 8 bases, in that order; junction bases with no gene match: 7. This CDR3 reads CASSQGPAGGSGELFF. The CDR3 nucleotides read TGCGCCAGCAGCCAAGGACCAGCGGGAGGGTCGGGGGAGCTGTTTTTT.

The chain is built from TRBV9 and TRBJ2-4; D gene unclear. Trimming cost V 0 bases and J 5 bases, with 6 bases left between them. In germline, CDR1 is SGDLS, CDR2 YYNGEE. The CDR3 consists of 13 residues. The CDR3, as DNA: TGTGCCAGCAGCGTAGGCGGAGAAAACATTCAGTACTTC. It encodes CASSVGGENIQYF.

This clonotype has more than one count but fewer than ten. The CDR3 spells CASSYRDRTTYEQYF. The DNA for the CDR3 is TGCGCCAGCAGCTATCGGGACAGGACCACCTACGAGCAGTACTTC. V and J are TRBV5-1 and TRBJ2-7; 8 positions agree with TRBD1. The germline gives CDR1 SGHRS, CDR2 YFSETQ. The trim removed 3 bases at V and 2 bases at J, leaving 7 bases unmatched. The CDR3 has 15 amino acids.

The sample holds a few counts of this clonotype. The V gene is TRBV11-2, the J gene TRBJ1-1; D is possibly TRBD1 (5 bases). Trimming cost V 2 bases and J 5 bases, with 9 bases left between them. This CDR3 contains 13 residues. The germline gives CDR1 SGHAT, CDR2 FQNNGV. CDR3: CASSLSEGTEAFF. The CDR3 bases are TGTGCCAGCAGCTTATCAGAGGGGACTGAAGCTTTCTTT.

This clonotype has only a few counts. This chain uses TRBV3-1 with TRBJ1-1; TRBD1 matches 8 bases. The V gene's germline CDR1 is LGHDT and CDR2 YNNKEL (reference sequence). The CDR3 spans 15 residues. V gave up 4 bases and J gave up 1 base; unmatched junction bases: 5. CDR3 sequence: CASSPGTGQNTEAFF. For the CDR3, the DNA is TGTGCCAGCAGCCCCGGGACAGGACAGAACACTGAAGCTTTCTTT.

This clonotype occurred a few times. The chain employs TRBV5-1 and TRBJ2-4; D call uncertain. The V end lost 5 bases, the J end lost 9 bases, and 15 bases lay between the germline ends. The germline CDR1 and CDR2 sequences are SGHRS and YFSETQ. The CDR3 consists of 13 residues. The CDR3 loop is CASSDMGEAIQYF. The CDR3 bases are TGCGCCAGCAGTGATATGGGTGAGGCCATTCAGTACTTC.

This chain joins TRBV4-2 and TRBJ1-1, with 7 bases lining up with TRBD1. The trim removed 1 base at V and 3 bases at J, leaving 8 bases unmatched. The CDR3 has 16 residues. CDR1 and CDR2 (germline): LGHNA, YNFKEQ. The CDR3 reads CASSQVGLTGDTEAFF. CDR3 in DNA: TGTGCCAGCAGCCAAGTTGGGCTAACAGGGGACACTGAAGCTTTCTTT.

The rearrangement joins TRBV5-6 to TRBJ1-1; D unresolved. Germline-derived CDR1 and CDR2 are SGHDT and YYEEEE. V was clipped by 1 base and J by 1 base, with 2 bases between them. CDR3 size: 12 residues. The chain's CDR3 is CASSLWNTEAFF. In nucleotides, the CDR3 is TGTGCCAGCAGCTTGTGGAACACTGAAGCTTTCTTT.